The present entry profiles one TCR beta chain with its context. The data stem from a study of OX40 agonist ivuxolimab in advanced cancers. CDR1 is SGHTA, CDR2 FQGNSA, per germline. V dropped 7 bases and J dropped 0 bases, with 22 bases sitting between them. CDR3 length equals 17 residues. Here immunoSEQ multiplex PCR was the method, and the copy in TCRdb shows in-frame clones only, minus some. The sample lists 80,000 to 95,000 clones, approximately 83% occurring once. This chain links TRBV7-2 with TRBJ2-7; TRBD1 might be the D (5 bases). This TCR came from an adult with an advanced solid tumor such as melanoma, head and neck, liver or kidney cancer. Sequences were derived from CD4+ or CD8+ T cells sorted from blood, sampled in a trial of the OX40 agonist ivuxolimab. For the CDR3, the DNA is TGTGCCAGCACCCAACAGGCAGGCGGAATCCTCTCCTACGAGCAGTACTTC. It codes for CASTQQAGGILSYEQYF.